This record covers a single T cell receptor (beta chain). Its antigen is unidentified. A J-beta primer mix and a sample-barcoded 5' primer were used in a second PCR of about 6 to 12 cycles. A single record per CDR3 protein comes from TCRdb applying MiXCR to the 5' RACE reads. The sample contains roughly 800,000 distinct CDR3 sequences, about three fifths of which appear only once. The data belong to a study of blood T cells in healthy people across ages. Findings and limits, study-wide: Observed TCR beta diversity per million T cells went down as age went up. This fall followed a roughly linear course with age. TCR beta diversity was tightly associated with the proportion of naive T cells.

The clonotype comes from a man aged 30 to 45 in good health. The sequenced sample consisted of blood.

CDR3 bases: TGTGCCAGCAGCTTAGCACAGGGTCGCAGGGACGAGCAGTACTTC. This codes for CASSLAQGRRDEQYF. The chain recombines TRBV7-9 with TRBJ2-7, with D maybe TRBD1 (6 bases). CDR1 is SEHNR and CDR2 is FQNEAQ in the germline V gene (reference sequence). V was pared by 0 bases and J by 5 bases, with 14 bases between. There are 15 residues in the CDR3.